The clone carrying this T cell receptor (beta chain) was picked up one time. Per the original data handling: Reference gene primer amplification gave estimated nucleated cell counts. The method was immunoSEQ multiplex PCR; TCRdb's version includes in-frame clones alone and lacks a portion of them. The V and J calls and clone size come from that table; D and trimming were worked out from the DNA. The sample includes 150,000 to 200,000 clones, around three quarters seen only once; the top ten take around 16%. In germline, CDR1 is MNHEY, CDR2 SVGAGI. V lost 2 bases to trimming and J lost 3 bases, with 16 bases between them. This CDR3 has 16 amino acids. The data stem from a study of blood T cell repertoires in COVID-19. Overall study: COVID-19 samples collected from the United States, Italy and Spain covered acute and convalescent phases. Sample material is recorded as cDNA or gDNA derived from T cells, B-cell-depleted T cells, or PBMCs.

Cohort allocation depended upon clinical history that participants reported. This TCR derives from a woman between 50 and 59 years old with acute COVID-19. Source material: PBMCs or T cells enriched from blood (not recorded which). This chain connects TRBV6-5 to TRBJ1-2; D remains ambiguous. DNA for the CDR3: TGTGCCAGCAGTTACCTTCCGACTCCCGGTGACTATGGCTACACCTTC. Translated, it gives CASSYLPTPGDYGYTF.